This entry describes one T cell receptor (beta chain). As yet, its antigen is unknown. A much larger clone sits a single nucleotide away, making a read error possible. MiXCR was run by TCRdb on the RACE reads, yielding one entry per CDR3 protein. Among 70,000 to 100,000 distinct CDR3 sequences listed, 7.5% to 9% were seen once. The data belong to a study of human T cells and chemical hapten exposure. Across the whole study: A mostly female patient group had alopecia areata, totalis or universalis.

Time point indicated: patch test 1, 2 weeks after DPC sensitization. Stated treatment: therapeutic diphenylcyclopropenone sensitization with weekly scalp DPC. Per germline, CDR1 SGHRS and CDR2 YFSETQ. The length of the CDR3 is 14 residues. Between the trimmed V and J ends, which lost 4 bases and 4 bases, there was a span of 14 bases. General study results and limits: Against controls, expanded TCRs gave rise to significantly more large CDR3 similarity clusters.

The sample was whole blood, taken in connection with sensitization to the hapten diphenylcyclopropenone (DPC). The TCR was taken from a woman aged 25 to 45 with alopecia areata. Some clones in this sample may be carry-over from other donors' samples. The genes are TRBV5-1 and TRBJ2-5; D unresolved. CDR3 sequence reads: CASSRGQSPETQYF. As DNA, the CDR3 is TGCGCCAGCAGCCGAGGTCAGAGCCCAGAGACCCAGTACTTC. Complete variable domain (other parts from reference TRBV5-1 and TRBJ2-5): KAGVTQTPRYLIKTRGQQVTLSCSPISGHRSVSWYQQTPGQGLQFLFEYFSETQRNKGNFPGRFSGRQFSNSRSEMNVSTLELGDSALYLCASSRGQSPETQYFGPGTRLLVL.